A single sample gave rise to the 6 T cell receptor beta chains below, sequenced in a study of breast tumors, draining lymph nodes, adjacent tissues. MiXCR was run by TCRdb on the multiplex PCR reads, yielding one entry per CDR3 protein. Of 200,000 or so distinct CDR3 sequences detected, 25% to 40% appear once; the ten largest clones hold 4% to 4.5%. Samples came from axillary lymph nodes draining the breast cancer. Sequenced material: axillary lymph node tissue. The receptors come from a female donor with breast cancer. Some clones in this sample may be carry-over from other donors' samples.

This clonotype was observed at least ten times. Here the CDR3 reads CASKRTGVADTQYF. CDR3 DNA: TGTGCCAGCAAGAGGACAGGGGTCGCAGATACGCAGTATTTT. This chain connects TRBV6-5 to TRBJ2-3, with 9 positions matching TRBD1. V lost 7 bases to trimming and J lost 4 bases; unmatched junction nucleotides: 6. CDR1 and CDR2 from the germline V gene are MNHEY and SVGAGI. The CDR3 consists of 14 residues.

In regard to this clonotype: A clone one base away is much larger, so this may be a read error. This likely comes from a read error, as the CDR3 has no conserved phenylalanine or tryptophan at its end. The genes are TRBV6-2 or TRBV6-3 and TRBJ1-2, with D possibly TRBD1 on 5 matching bases. This CDR3 is 13 amino acids long. With 6 bases removed from V and 0 bases from J, the gap between germline ends came to 8 bases. Germline V lookup: CDR1 MNHEY, CDR2 SVGEGT. CDR3: CASRSTANYGYTL. The CDR3 DNA follows: TGTGCCAGCAGATCGACAGCTAACTATGGCTACACCCTC.

This clonotype is a singleton in its sample. This may come from a read error, since a much larger clone is one base off. The chain couples TRBV30 to TRBJ1-5, with D unclear. The V and J ends lost 0 bases and 1 base respectively, with 4 bases between them. This CDR3 region has 13 residues. CDR1 GTSNPN and CDR2 SVGIG come from the germline V gene (reference sequence). This CDR3 is CAWSVGSNQPQHF. The CDR3 DNA sequence: TGTGCCTGGAGTGTAGGCAGCAATCAGCCCCAGCATTTT.

This clonotype was picked up many times. J is TRBJ2-7 and V is TRBV18, with D perhaps TRBD1 (5 bases). V was clipped by 6 bases and J by 2 bases, with 17 bases between them. Germline assignment: CDR1 KGHSH and CDR2 LQKENI. CDR3 length: 15 residues. The CDR3 nucleotides read TGTGCCAGCTCCCCTTCGACAGACCCTGCCTACGAGCAGTACTTC. Amino acid sequence: CASSPSTDPAYEQYF.

For this clonotype: A much more abundant neighbour one base away suggests this may be a read error. This chain links TRBV5-4 with TRBJ2-7, with D perhaps being TRBD1 or TRBD2 (6 bases each). The CDR3 extends over 17 amino acids. Looked up from germline, CDR1 is SGHNT and CDR2 is YYREEE (reference sequence). The CDR3 protein is CASSLERLGGGSYERYF. The CDR3 region has the DNA TGTGCCAGCAGCTTGGAAAGGTTAGGGGGAGGCTCCTACGAGCGGTACTTC.

The sample holds many counts of this clonotype. The chain couples TRBV9 to TRBJ2-7; tentative D call: TRBD1 (6 bases). V lost 0 bases to trimming and J lost 3 bases, with 16 bases between them. CDR1 is SGDLS and CDR2 is YYNGEE in the germline V gene. This CDR3 has 16 residues. The CDR3: CASSVGGQGYLYEQYF. The CDR3 DNA follows: TGTGCCAGCAGCGTAGGGGGGCAGGGCTACCTCTACGAGCAGTACTTC.